Below are 25 T cell receptor beta chains sequenced from a single sample in a study of blood T cell repertoires in COVID-19 (dated by TCRdb to about 2020). The protocol used for the library was the immunoSEQ multiplex PCR assay. TCRdb carries this immuneACCESS record with in-frame sequences only. Its versions omit some clonotypes, under half of them owing to an unresolved V gene in the studies checked, with the rest unexplained. The sample yields 200,000 or so clones; around 91% were counted once. Around 3.2% of the sample lies in the top ten. Source material: PBMCs or T cells enriched from blood (not recorded which). Source of these receptors: a woman between 18 and 29 years old in a cohort exposed to, infected with or recovered from COVID-19 (not recorded which).

The V call is TRBV11-3, the J call TRBJ2-3, with D possibly matching TRBD2 (6 bases). Trimming pared 6 bases from V and 3 bases from J, leaving 10 bases between. Germline V gene sequence: CDR1 SGHNT, CDR2 YENEEA. This CDR3 comprises 13 residues. CDR3 sequence reads: CASSPAGTDTQYF. The CDR3 DNA reads as TGTGCCAGCAGTCCAGCGGGTACAGATACGCAGTATTTT.

The chain couples TRBV5-5 to TRBJ2-1, with D possibly being TRBD2 (5 bases). Trimming stripped 0 bases from V and 9 bases from J, with 7 bases between. This CDR3 region has 12 residues. Germline CDR1 reads SGHKS; CDR2 reads YYEKEE (reference sequence). For the CDR3, the DNA is TGTGCCAGCAGCTTGGTTGCGGGTGAGCAGTTCTTC. Protein product: CASSLVAGEQFF.

This clone was observed a few times. The CDR3 DNA sequence: TGTGCCAGCAGCGGAGGGGGCAGGGCCAAAAATGAGCAGTTCTTC. Residues: CASSGGGRAKNEQFF. The genes are TRBV7-9 and TRBJ2-1; weak D call: TRBD1 (7 bases). Germline values: CDR1 SEHNR, CDR2 FQNEAQ (reference sequence). V lost 5 bases and J 7 bases, leaving 18 bases between the germline ends. The CDR3 spans 15 residues.

The chain is built from TRBV3-1 (or the pseudogene TRBV3-2) and TRBJ2-1, with TRBD2 as a possible D gene (6 bases). Trimming cost V 3 bases and J 10 bases, with 16 bases left between them. This CDR3 is 14 amino acids long. Germline CDR1 is LGHDT and CDR2 is YNNKEL (reference sequence). DNA of the CDR3: TGTGCCAGCAGCCAGCCAGGGACTCTCAAAGAGCAGTTCTTC. This encodes CASSQPGTLKEQFF.

This clone was observed once. This rearrangement joins TRBV19 to TRBJ1-5, with 8 bases lining up with TRBD1. In germline, CDR1 is LNHDA, CDR2 SQIVND (reference sequence). With 5 bases clipped from V and 4 bases from J, the junction kept 4 bases outside the gene matches. The CDR3 sequence is 14 residues long. CDR3 region: CASSGQGGNQPQHF. CDR3 nucleotides: TGTGCCAGTAGTGGACAGGGCGGGAATCAGCCCCAGCATTTT. Supplemented by reference TRBV19 and TRBJ1-5, the full variable domain reads DGGITQSPKYLFRKEGQNVTLSCEQNLNHDAMYWYRQDPGQGLRLIYYSQIVNDFQKGDIAEGYSVSREKKESFPLTVTSAQKNPTAFYLCASSGQGGNQPQHFGDGTRLSIL.

The chain uses TRBV10-3 and TRBJ2-7, with a weak D call TRBD1 (6 bases). The CDR3 has 12 amino acids. Trimming left V 7 bases short and J 1 base short, with 8 bases between. Looked up from germline, CDR1 is ENHRY and CDR2 is SYGVKD. In DNA, the CDR3 is TGTGCCATCAAGGGGGAGTCCTACGAGCAGTACTTC. Amino acids: CAIKGESYEQYF.

The chain carries TRBV5-1 and TRBJ2-3; 10 bases are shared with TRBD1. Germline V gene lookup returns CDR1 SGHRS and CDR2 YFSETQ. The CDR3 loop spans 16 amino acids. V shed 0 bases, J shed 6 bases, and the junction held 7 bases outside the gene matches. CDR3 region: CASSLERTGGRDTQYF. DNA for the CDR3: TGCGCCAGCAGCTTGGAGAGGACAGGGGGGAGGGATACGCAGTATTTT.

In its sample, this clone was seen a few times. V and J are TRBV3-1 (or the pseudogene TRBV3-2) and TRBJ2-6; possible D gene TRBD2, 5 bases. The V gene's germline CDR1 is LGHDT and CDR2 YNNKEL (reference sequence). This CDR3 contains 17 residues. V was trimmed by 0 bases and J by 0 bases, leaving 9 bases between them. The CDR3 reads CASSQEGLTSGANVLTF. The CDR3 nucleotides are TGTGCCAGCAGCCAAGAAGGACTGACCTCTGGGGCCAACGTCCTGACTTTC.

V is TRBV6-5 and J is TRBJ1-5; weak D call: TRBD1 (5 bases). Trimming cost V 7 bases and J 0 bases, with 13 bases left between them. This CDR3 region has 15 residues. CDR1 and CDR2 from the germline V gene are MNHEY and SVGAGI. CDR3 DNA sequence: TGTGCCAGCACCCTTGGAAGGGGTAGCAATCAGCCCCAGCATTTT. It is translated as CASTLGRGSNQPQHF.

The chain couples TRBV11-3 to TRBJ1-5; tentative D call: TRBD1 (5 bases). The CDR3 is 13 amino acids. Germline CDR1 and CDR2: SGHNT and YENEEA. V was clipped by 2 bases and J by 4 bases, with 6 bases between them. The CDR3, as DNA: TGTGCCAGCAGCTTACAGGGAAATCAGCCCCAGCATTTT. Its protein product is CASSLQGNQPQHF.

The chain has TRBV7-8 and TRBJ1-1; D is undetermined. The germline gives CDR1 SGHVS, CDR2 FQNEAQ. The V gene lost 1 base and the J gene lost 8 bases, with 8 bases spanning the gap. The CDR3 has 12 residues. CDR3 sequence: CASSLGDAEAFF. For the CDR3, the DNA is TGTGCCAGCAGCTTAGGCGATGCCGAAGCTTTCTTT.

The chain combines TRBV6-1 with TRBJ1-5, with D possibly TRBD1 on 5 matching bases. Trimming removed 3 bases at V and 5 bases at J, with 14 bases between. This CDR3 is 15 amino acids long. The germline CDR1 and CDR2 sequences are MNHNS and SASEGT. In DNA form, the CDR3 reads TGTGCCAGCAGTGACCCGGGACGGAGGGATCAGCCCCAGCATTTT. It yields the protein CASSDPGRRDQPQHF.

The rearrangement uses TRBV7-2 and TRBJ1-3; D gene ambiguous. The CDR3 sequence is 16 residues long. The V gene's germline CDR1 is SGHTA and CDR2 FQGNSA. With 0 bases removed from V and 1 base from J, the gap between germline ends came to 10 bases. CDR3 nucleotide sequence: TGTGCCAGCAGCTTAGCGCTGGTTAGATCTGGAAACACCATATATTTT. This sequence encodes CASSLALVRSGNTIYF.

The chain combines TRBV28 with TRBJ2-5, with D perhaps TRBD1 (6 bases). Germline V gene sequence: CDR1 MDHEN, CDR2 SYDVKM. CDR3 size: 14 residues. Trimming took 1 base from V and 4 from J, leaving 10 bases between them. Written as DNA, the CDR3 is TGTGCCAGCAGTTTATCAGGGGTGGCAGAGACCCAGTACTTC. It encodes CASSLSGVAETQYF.

This chain links TRBV5-1 with TRBJ2-3; D gene uncertain. The V end lost 1 base, the J end lost 2 bases, and 8 bases lay between the germline ends. There are 14 residues in the CDR3. Germline V gene lookup returns CDR1 SGHRS and CDR2 YFSETQ. The CDR3 is CASSLNILTDTQYF. The CDR3 DNA sequence: TGCGCCAGCAGCTTGAACATCCTCACAGATACGCAGTATTTT.

V is TRBV9 and J is TRBJ2-3; 9 bases are a match to TRBD2. Germline V CDR1 and CDR2: SGDLS, YYNGEE. V shed 0 bases and J 14 bases; nucleotides not matched to a gene: 4. This CDR3 spans 12 amino acids. Here the CDR3 DNA reads TGTGCCAGCAGCGTAGTAGCGGGAGACCCGTATTTT. Residues: CASSVVAGDPYF. Full variable domain (remainder filled in from reference TRBV9 and TRBJ2-3): DSGVTQTPKHLITATGQRVTLRCSPRSGDLSVYWYQQSLDQGLQFLIQYYNGEERAKGNILERFSAQQFPDLHSELNLSSLELGDSALYFCASSVVAGDPYFGPGTRLTVL.

CDR3 DNA: TGCGCCAGCAGCCTGGGGCTCGCAGATACGCAGTATTTT. Amino acid sequence: CASSLGLADTQYF. The chain joins TRBV23-1 to TRBJ2-3, with D possibly being TRBD1 (5 bases). TRBV23-1 is given ORF status, its function remaining uncertain. V lost 6 bases to trimming and J lost 4 bases, with 11 bases between them. This CDR3 has 13 residues.

V usage is TRBV29-1 and J usage is TRBJ1-3; the D gene is possibly TRBD1 (5 bases). The CDR3 spans 13 residues. Germline loops: CDR1 SQVTM, CDR2 ANQGSEA. Trimming pared 4 bases from V and 4 bases from J, leaving 11 bases between. CDR3 nucleotide sequence: TGCAGCGTTGCGGAGACAGAGGGAAACACCATATATTTT. It is translated as CSVAETEGNTIYF.

This chain connects TRBV24-1 to TRBJ2-1; TRBD1 might be the D (5 bases). The CDR3 loop spans 15 amino acids. V was shortened by 1 base and J by 3 bases, with 9 bases between the two germline ends. From germline, CDR1 is KGHDR and CDR2 SFDVKD. CDR3 protein: CATSDLQEFYNEQFF. In DNA, the CDR3 is TGTGCCACCAGTGATTTACAGGAGTTCTACAATGAGCAGTTCTTC.

J is TRBJ1-2 and V is TRBV29-1; 7 nucleotides align to TRBD1. Germline CDR1 is SQVTM and CDR2 is ANQGSEA. The CDR3 loop spans 15 amino acids. J was trimmed by 4 bases and V by 7 bases; bases with no gene match: 15. The CDR3 here is CSAPQGGPLGYGYTF. CDR3 nucleotide sequence: TGCAGCGCCCCTCAGGGGGGCCCTCTGGGCTATGGCTACACCTTC.

The rearrangement uses TRBV12-3 or TRBV12-4 and TRBJ2-2, with D maybe TRBD2 (6 bases). CDR3 length: 12 amino acids. Deletions cut 7 bases from V and 6 bases from J, with 9 bases between. Here the CDR3 reads CASTRGSGELFF. CDR3 coding DNA: TGTGCCAGCACGCGGGGCTCCGGGGAGCTGTTTTTT.

The V gene is TRBV2, the J gene TRBJ1-1, with no clear D. Germline loops: CDR1 SNHLY, CDR2 FYNNEI. The CDR3 extends over 14 amino acids. Trimming left V 2 bases short and J 0 bases short, with 7 bases between. The CDR3 spells CASSEPRLNTEAFF. The CDR3 coding sequence is TGTGCCAGCAGTGAACCCAGGCTGAACACTGAAGCTTTCTTT.

This CDR3 is CSVVGLADLVSGGSYNEQFF. As DNA, the CDR3 is TGCAGCGTTGTGGGACTAGCGGACTTAGTTTCGGGTGGCTCCTACAATGAGCAGTTCTTC. The rearrangement joins TRBV29-1 to TRBJ2-1; 11 nucleotides match TRBD2. Germline V CDR1 and CDR2: SQVTM, ANQGSEA. There are 20 residues in the CDR3. V gave up 4 bases and J gave up 0 bases; unmatched junction bases: 17.

This clone was counted only a few times. This sequence joins TRBV7-9 and TRBJ1-2, with TRBD1 identical over 9 bases. Germline CDR1 is SEHNR and CDR2 is FQNEAQ (reference sequence). This CDR3 comprises 13 residues. Trimming took 5 bases from V and 7 from J; bases not matched to a gene: 5. CDR3 coding DNA: TGTGCCAGCAGCCTACAGGGGGCGACTGGCTACACCTTC. It is translated as CASSLQGATGYTF.

This clone has just one count. The rearrangement links TRBV6-5 to TRBJ1-2; D is possibly TRBD1 (6 bases). The V and J ends lost 6 bases and 8 bases respectively, with 16 bases between them. Germline V lookup: CDR1 MNHEY, CDR2 SVGAGI. The CDR3 length is 13 residues. The chain's CDR3 is CASRTQGSSGYTF. The CDR3 DNA reads TGTGCCAGCAGGACACAGGGATCAAGCGGCTACACCTTC.